This TCR beta chain was captured in a study of T cells in Graves' hyperthyroidism and ophthalmopathy. This clonotype has a handful of counts. What was amplified from RNA transcripts were TCR beta CDR3 regions. HTBI primers drove first-round RT-PCR of the TCR CDR3. TCRdb reprocessed the multiplex PCR reads with MiXCR, giving one entry per CDR3 protein. Of some 460,000 distinct CDR3 sequences detected, around 14% appear once; the ten largest clones hold around 14%. The sample was blood. The TCR originated in a young woman with Graves' hyperthyroidism.

The chain's CDR3 is CASSLTPLMDEQFF. CDR3 nucleotide sequence: TGTGCCAGCAGTTTGACCCCACTGATGGATGAGCAGTTCTTC. The V call is TRBV12-3 or TRBV12-4, the J call TRBJ2-1; D is uncertain. The V end was cut by 3 bases, the J end by 8 bases, with 14 bases between. There are 14 residues in the CDR3.